This T cell receptor beta chain was found in a study of blood T cell repertoires in COVID-19. Overall study context: Material from acute and convalescent COVID-19 was sourced from the United States, Italy and Spain. Sources were T cells, B-cell-depleted T cells, or PBMCs; the material itself was cDNA or gDNA.

The CDR3 extends over 15 amino acids. Trimming left V 5 bases short and J 6 bases short, with 14 bases between. The V gene's germline CDR1 is MDHEN and CDR2 SYDVKM. Assay used: immunoSEQ multiplex PCR; TCRdb lists only in-frame clones, some missing. Of approximately 200,000 clones listed, 70% to 90% are singletons. The material sequenced was peripheral blood. The chain employs TRBV28 and TRBJ1-6; D is possibly TRBD1 (5 bases). This clonotype was obtained from a young man with acute or convalescent COVID-19. The CDR3 DNA is TGTGCCAGCAGTGTGGGGGGGACGGGTAATTCACCCCTCCACTTT. This sequence encodes CASSVGGTGNSPLHF.